The rows below give T cell receptor beta chains drawn from one sample of a study of T cell responses to AZD1222 COVID-19 vaccine. Sequenced by immunoSEQ multiplex PCR; TCRdb stores in-frame clones only, minus some. The sample yields roughly 180,000 clones, roughly nine tenths seen once. Sample: peripheral blood, taken 28 days after the second AZD1222 dose. The origin of the receptors is an adult who received the AZD1222 COVID-19 vaccine. Both conserved end residues are part of each CDR3. D genes are given only for firm matches. Clone size, where shown, is once, few, many, or a class for clones that have expanded.

size: -
V: TRBV12-3/TRBV12-4
D: -
J: TRBJ2-1
CDR3: CASSRGTYNEQFF
DNA: TGTGCCAGCAGCCGCGGGACCTACAATGAGCAGTTCTTC

size: -
V: TRBV10-3
D: TRBD1
J: TRBJ2-7
CDR3: CAISPGQGYEQYF
DNA: TGTGCCATCAGCCCGGGACAGGGGTACGAGCAGTACTTC

size: -
V: TRBV5-4
D: -
J: TRBJ2-3
CDR3: CASSLMDTQYF
DNA: TGTGCCAGCAGCTTGATGGATACGCAGTATTTT

size: -
V: TRBV30
D: TRBD2
J: TRBJ2-3
CDR3: CAWSVGAGSGGSRKQYF
DNA: TGTGCCTGGAGTGTAGGGGCTGGTAGCGGGGGGTCACGGAAGCAGTATTTT

size: -
V: TRBV4-2
D: TRBD2
J: TRBJ2-3
CDR3: CASSQLWTSGGARDTQYF
DNA: TGTGCCAGCAGCCAACTGTGGACTAGCGGGGGGGCGAGAGATACGCAGTATTTT

size: -
V: TRBV9
D: -
J: TRBJ2-2
CDR3: CASKDRLTGELFF
DNA: TGTGCCAGCAAAGACAGACTCACCGGGGAGCTGTTTTTT

size: -
V: TRBV11-2
D: TRBD1
J: TRBJ2-7
CDR3: CASRNWGTGSSYEQYF
DNA: TGTGCCAGCAGGAACTGGGGGACAGGAAGCTCCTACGAGCAGTACTTC

size: -
V: TRBV11-1
D: TRBD2
J: TRBJ2-3
CDR3: CASSPGLAGTDTQYF
DNA: TGTGCCAGCAGCCCGGGACTAGCGGGCACAGATACGCAGTATTTT

size: -
V: TRBV6-5
D: -
J: TRBJ1-6
CDR3: CASSTQGNSPLHF
DNA: TGTGCCAGCAGTACTCAGGGGAATTCACCCCTCCACTTT

size: -
V: TRBV19
D: -
J: TRBJ1-3
CDR3: CASSNQQSVSGNTIYF
DNA: TGTGCCAGTAGCAATCAGCAGTCAGTCTCTGGAAACACCATATATTTT

size: -
V: TRBV6-5
D: -
J: TRBJ1-4
CDR3: CASSSPGRGEKLFF
DNA: TGTGCCAGCAGCTCCCCGGGGAGAGGTGAAAAACTGTTTTTT

size: -
V: TRBV19
D: -
J: TRBJ1-1
CDR3: CASSIRQNTEAFF
DNA: TGTGCCAGTAGTATCCGACAGAACACTGAAGCTTTCTTT

size: -
V: TRBV6-5
D: TRBD1
J: TRBJ1-5
CDR3: CASSPNRGLAQPQHF
DNA: TGTGCCAGCAGCCCAAACAGGGGGCTAGCTCAGCCCCAGCATTTT

size: few
V: TRBV7-2
D: TRBD2
J: TRBJ2-5
CDR3: CASSFSSGGETQYF
DNA: TGTGCCAGCAGCTTCAGTAGCGGGGGGGAGACCCAGTACTTC

size: -
V: TRBV18
D: -
J: TRBJ2-6
CDR3: CASSRESGANVLTF
DNA: TGTGCCAGCTCACGGGAATCTGGGGCCAACGTCCTGACTTTC

size: -
V: TRBV7-9
D: -
J: TRBJ2-7
CDR3: CASSLVNRPTPNYEQYF
DNA: TGTGCCAGCAGCTTAGTTAACAGGCCCACACCGAACTACGAGCAGTACTTC

size: -
V: TRBV19
D: -
J: TRBJ1-2
CDR3: CASSRDILYGYTF
DNA: TGTGCCAGTAGTAGAGACATCCTCTATGGCTACACCTTC

size: -
V: TRBV27
D: TRBD2
J: TRBJ2-7
CDR3: CASSLSPSGSRYEQYF
DNA: TGTGCCAGCAGTTTATCGCCTAGCGGGAGTAGGTACGAGCAGTACTTC

size: -
V: TRBV4-1
D: -
J: TRBJ2-7
CDR3: CASSQVGYEQYF
DNA: TGCGCCAGCAGCCAAGTCGGCTACGAGCAGTACTTC

size: -
V: TRBV19
D: TRBD2
J: TRBJ2-1
CDR3: CASSIRVGGLGVYNEQFF
DNA: TGTGCCAGTAGTATTAGGGTAGGCGGACTAGGCGTCTACAATGAGCAGTTCTTC

size: -
V: TRBV5-1
D: -
J: TRBJ2-2
CDR3: CASSPWGDTGELFF
DNA: TGCGCCAGCAGCCCTTGGGGGGACACCGGGGAGCTGTTTTTT

size: -
V: TRBV19
D: -
J: TRBJ2-2
CDR3: CAIGGAANTGELFF
DNA: TGTGCCATTGGAGGGGCCGCGAACACCGGGGAGCTGTTTTTT

size: -
V: TRBV7-2
D: -
J: TRBJ1-2
CDR3: CASSSDSYSRYGYTF
DNA: TGTGCCAGCAGCTCCGACAGCTATTCTAGGTATGGCTACACCTTC

size: -
V: TRBV3-1/TRBV3-2
D: -
J: TRBJ2-7
CDR3: CASSRGAGLSSYEQYF
DNA: TGTGCCAGCAGCCGAGGTGCGGGCCTGAGCTCCTACGAGCAGTACTTC

size: -
V: TRBV18
D: TRBD1
J: TRBJ1-1
CDR3: CASSGGTGVEAFF
DNA: TGTGCCAGCTCAGGCGGGACAGGGGTAGAGGCTTTCTTT

size: -
V: TRBV5-1
D: -
J: TRBJ1-1
CDR3: CASSLDGQRNTEAFF
DNA: TGCGCCAGCAGCTTGGACGGACAGAGAAACACTGAAGCTTTCTTT

size: -
V: TRBV19
D: -
J: TRBJ2-7
CDR3: CASSPSTGTQEYF
DNA: TGTGCCAGTAGTCCCTCGACTGGAACCCAGGAGTACTTC

size: -
V: TRBV18
D: -
J: TRBJ1-1
CDR3: CASSPPSGWDTEAFF
DNA: TGTGCCAGCTCACCCCCATCCGGGTGGGACACTGAAGCTTTCTTT

size: -
V: TRBV18
D: TRBD1
J: TRBJ1-1
CDR3: CASSPVGRTGGANTEAFF
DNA: TGTGCCAGCTCACCAGTAGGGAGGACAGGGGGAGCGAACACTGAAGCTTTCTTT

size: -
V: TRBV15
D: -
J: TRBJ1-2
CDR3: CATSRRAGQGNGLGGYTF
DNA: TGTGCCACCAGCAGACGAGCTGGGCAGGGTAATGGGCTTGGGGGCTACACCTTC

size: -
V: TRBV9
D: TRBD2
J: TRBJ2-1
CDR3: CASSVGLAGVNEQFF
DNA: TGTGCCAGCAGCGTAGGGCTAGCGGGAGTTAATGAGCAGTTCTTC

size: -
V: TRBV18
D: -
J: TRBJ2-7
CDR3: CASSPRQGSYEQYF
DNA: TGTGCCAGCTCACCCCGGCAGGGCTCCTACGAGCAGTACTTC

size: -
V: TRBV2
D: -
J: TRBJ1-4
CDR3: CASDFQGFEKLFF
DNA: TGTGCCAGCGACTTCCAGGGATTTGAAAAACTGTTTTTT

size: -
V: TRBV18
D: -
J: TRBJ1-3
CDR3: CASSVAGRGSGNTIYF
DNA: TGTGCCAGCTCGGTGGCGGGACGAGGATCTGGAAACACCATATATTTT

size: -
V: TRBV27
D: TRBD1
J: TRBJ1-6
CDR3: CASSLSLDRFNSPLHF
DNA: TGTGCCAGCAGTCTATCCCTGGACAGGTTTAATTCACCCCTCCACTTT

size: -
V: TRBV18
D: -
J: TRBJ2-3
CDR3: CANRAPSVTDTQYF
DNA: TGTGCCAACCGGGCCCCTTCGGTGACAGATACGCAGTATTTT

size: -
V: TRBV9
D: -
J: TRBJ1-2
CDR3: CASSVVPGPNYGYTF
DNA: TGTGCCAGCAGCGTAGTCCCAGGCCCTAACTATGGCTACACCTTC

size: -
V: TRBV23-1
D: -
J: TRBJ1-1
CDR3: CASSQRGANTEAFF
DNA: TGCGCCAGCAGTCAGCGGGGGGCGAACACTGAAGCTTTCTTT

size: -
V: TRBV30
D: -
J: TRBJ1-2
CDR3: CAWSVNKAYTF
DNA: TGTGCCTGGAGTGTGAACAAGGCCTACACCTTC

size: -
V: TRBV4-2
D: -
J: TRBJ2-1
CDR3: CASSQVLRDGPYNEQFF
DNA: TGTGCCAGCAGCCAAGTCCTCCGGGACGGACCATACAATGAGCAGTTCTTC

size: once
V: TRBV6-6
D: -
J: TRBJ1-3
CDR3: CASSYVGNSGNTIYF
DNA: TGTGCCAGCAGTTACGTCGGGAACTCTGGAAACACCATATATTTT

size: -
V: TRBV14
D: -
J: TRBJ1-2
CDR3: CASSQGRLGPMDGYTF
DNA: TGTGCCAGCAGCCAGGGGCGCTTAGGGCCGATGGATGGCTACACCTTC

size: -
V: TRBV18
D: TRBD1
J: TRBJ2-2
CDR3: CASSRGQGTGELFF
DNA: TGTGCCAGCTCACGGGGACAGGGCACCGGGGAGCTGTTTTTT

size: -
V: TRBV3-1/TRBV3-2
D: -
J: TRBJ1-2
CDR3: CASSLTFGVTPSYGYTF
DNA: TGTGCCAGCAGCCTCACTTTCGGGGTTACCCCTAGCTATGGCTACACCTTC

size: -
V: TRBV12-5
D: TRBD1
J: TRBJ1-1
CDR3: CASRPSDRGRATEAFF
DNA: TGTGCTAGTCGGCCTTCGGACAGGGGCAGGGCAACTGAAGCTTTCTTT

size: once
V: TRBV2
D: TRBD1
J: TRBJ1-5
CDR3: CASRGQGAGQPQHF
DNA: TGTGCCAGCAGGGGACAGGGGGCAGGTCAGCCCCAGCATTTT

size: -
V: TRBV7-8
D: -
J: TRBJ2-6
CDR3: CASSLGRGAVWAGANVLTF
DNA: TGTGCCAGCAGCTTAGGTCGGGGGGCAGTCTGGGCTGGGGCCAACGTCCTGACTTTC

size: -
V: TRBV3-1/TRBV3-2
D: -
J: TRBJ1-4
CDR3: CASSQIGGREKLFF
DNA: TGTGCCAGCAGCCAGATCGGGGGGAGGGAAAAACTGTTTTTT

size: -
V: TRBV7-2
D: -
J: TRBJ2-7
CDR3: CASSLAGHFVLSYEQYF
DNA: TGTGCCAGCAGCTTAGCCGGACACTTCGTACTTTCCTACGAGCAGTACTTC

size: -
V: TRBV6-1
D: -
J: TRBJ2-3
CDR3: CASSEHRGGSSTDTQYF
DNA: TGTGCCAGCAGTGAACACCGGGGCGGTTCTAGCACAGATACGCAGTATTTT

size: -
V: TRBV6-7
D: -
J: TRBJ1-1
CDR3: CASSQRDAEAFF
DNA: TGTGCCAGCAGCCAACGGGACGCTGAAGCTTTCTTT

size: -
V: TRBV15
D: -
J: TRBJ1-5
CDR3: CATSWGNGRRLSNQPQHF
DNA: TGTGCCACCAGCTGGGGCAATGGGCGGCGGCTAAGCAATCAGCCCCAGCATTTT

size: -
V: TRBV12-3/TRBV12-4
D: -
J: TRBJ1-2
CDR3: CATSGRSYGYTF
DNA: TGTGCAACCTCGGGCCGATCATATGGCTACACCTTC

size: -
V: TRBV2
D: -
J: TRBJ2-5
CDR3: CASVGHGGTQYF
DNA: TGTGCCAGCGTCGGCCATGGAGGGACCCAGTACTTC

size: -
V: TRBV15
D: -
J: TRBJ2-1
CDR3: CATSSRQNNEQFF
DNA: TGTGCCACCAGCTCTAGACAGAACAATGAGCAGTTCTTC

size: -
V: TRBV29-1
D: TRBD2
J: TRBJ2-1
CDR3: CSFKRESSYNEQFF
DNA: TGCAGCTTCAAGCGGGAAAGCTCCTACAATGAGCAGTTCTTC

size: -
V: TRBV4-3
D: TRBD1
J: TRBJ2-2
CDR3: CASSQPDRGRVGELFF
DNA: TGCGCCAGCAGCCAACCTGACAGGGGGCGCGTCGGGGAGCTGTTTTTT

size: -
V: TRBV2
D: TRBD2
J: TRBJ2-1
CDR3: CATDTSGGMSEQFF
DNA: TGTGCCACCGACACTAGCGGGGGGATGAGTGAGCAGTTCTTC

size: -
V: TRBV5-1
D: TRBD2
J: TRBJ2-5
CDR3: CASSYGTSGLAQETQYF
DNA: TGCGCCAGCAGCTATGGGACTAGCGGGTTAGCACAAGAGACCCAGTACTTC

size: -
V: TRBV3-1/TRBV3-2
D: TRBD1
J: TRBJ1-2
CDR3: CASSQEGTRDRFGYTF
DNA: TGTGCCAGCAGCCAAGAAGGGACAAGGGACAGATTTGGCTACACCTTC